This T cell receptor beta chain derives from a study of T cells after yellow fever vaccination. Study-level findings and limits: Primary-vaccination clones mostly resurfaced post-booster (96% CD4, roughly 90% CD8).

TCRdb used MiXCR to reprocess the 5' RACE reads, holding one entry per CDR3 protein. This sample has hundreds of thousands of distinct CDR3 sequences, with around 3.6% found just once. Trimming took 4 bases from V and 2 from J, leaving 14 bases between them. In germline, CDR1 is SGHRS, CDR2 YFSETQ. This CDR3 region has 15 residues. Notes on this clonotype: The antigen remains unidentified.

This sequence joins TRBV5-1 and TRBJ2-3, with D possibly TRBD2 on 6 matching bases. This receptor was obtained from a man aged 18 to 30 who received the YFV17D yellow fever vaccine. Specimen: PBMCs, collected on the day of the yellow fever booster vaccination. The CDR3 sequence: CASSGAGRHTDTQYF. The CDR3 DNA reads TGCGCCAGCAGCGGAGCCGGGAGACACACAGATACGCAGTATTTT. The full variable domain, its missing parts supplied by reference TRBV5-1 and TRBJ2-3, is KAGVTQTPRYLIKTRGQQVTLSCSPISGHRSVSWYQQTPGQGLQFLFEYFSETQRNKGNFPGRFSGRQFSNSRSEMNVSTLELGDSALYLCASSGAGRHTDTQYFGPGTRLTVL.